Shown below are 18 T cell receptor beta chains from a single sample sequenced in a study of blood T cell repertoires in COVID-19. The data were produced by immunoSEQ multiplex PCR, yet TCRdb's version contains in-frame clones alone and is incomplete. The sample consists of around 250,000 clones, about 88% of them appearing once. Sequenced: PBMCs or T cells enriched from blood (not recorded which). All receptors derive from a young man with acute COVID-19.

This rearrangement joins TRBV7-6 to TRBJ1-5; 8 nucleotides agree with TRBD1. V shed 1 base, J shed 5 bases, and the junction held 4 bases outside the gene matches. Looked up from germline, CDR1 is SGHVS and CDR2 is FNYEAQ. The CDR3 totals 15 residues. For the CDR3, the DNA is TGTGCCAGCAGCTTAGGACCAGGGGGCGATCAGCCCCAGCATTTT. Its translation: CASSLGPGGDQPQHF.

This chain connects TRBV7-9 to TRBJ2-1; D perhaps matches TRBD1 (5 bases). Looked up from germline, CDR1 is SEHNR and CDR2 is FQNEAQ (reference sequence). V gave up 6 bases and J gave up 6 bases, with 9 bases separating them. This CDR3 is built from 12 residues. The DNA of the CDR3 is TGTGCCAGCAGGACGACAGTCAATGAGCAGTTCTTC. Its protein product is CASRTTVNEQFF.

V gene TRBV9 combines with J gene TRBJ1-1; 8 nucleotides align to TRBD1. The CDR3 consists of 16 residues. V lost 3 bases and J lost 3; bases outside the gene matches: 10. Germline lookup yields CDR1 SGDLS and CDR2 YYNGEE. The CDR3 here is CASSDFHRGVDTEAFF. In nucleotides, the CDR3 is TGTGCCAGCAGCGACTTCCACAGGGGGGTTGACACTGAAGCTTTCTTT.

The rearrangement uses TRBV29-1 and TRBJ1-1, with a weak D call TRBD1 (5 bases). Germline-derived CDR1 and CDR2 are SQVTM and ANQGSEA. Trimming cost V 6 bases and J 1 base, with 15 bases left between them. CDR3 length: 14 residues. This CDR3 reads CSVNRQGTNTEAFF. The CDR3, as DNA: TGCAGCGTGAACAGGCAGGGAACGAACACTGAAGCTTTCTTT.

This clone was counted between two and nine times. CDR3: CASSLSPDYGYTF. The DNA of the CDR3 is TGCGCCAGCAGCTTGTCCCCGGACTATGGCTACACCTTC. The chain combines TRBV5-1 with TRBJ1-2; D is ambiguous. Germline lookup yields CDR1 SGHRS and CDR2 YFSETQ. CDR3 size: 13 residues. V shed 1 base and J shed 3 bases, with 7 bases lying between them. Full variable domain (missing parts from reference TRBV5-1 and TRBJ1-2): KAGVTQTPRYLIKTRGQQVTLSCSPISGHRSVSWYQQTPGQGLQFLFEYFSETQRNKGNFPGRFSGRQFSNSRSEMNVSTLELGDSALYLCASSLSPDYGYTFGSGTRLTVV.

The chain recombines TRBV28 with TRBJ1-3; D gene unclear. V lost 3 bases and J lost 10, with 10 bases in between. CDR1 is MDHEN, CDR2 SYDVKM, per germline. The CDR3 is 12 amino acids. For the CDR3, the DNA is TGTGCCAGCAGTTTTAACAGATTTACCATATATTTT. Its translation: CASSFNRFTIYF. Full variable domain (remainder filled in from reference TRBV28 and TRBJ1-3): DVKVTQSSRYLVKRTGEKVFLECVQDMDHENMFWYRQDPGLGLRLIYFSYDVKMKEKGDIPEGYSVSREKKERFSLILESASTNQTSMYLCASSFNRFTIYFGEGSWLTVV.

The CDR3 loop is CATSDLTGPVGTQYF. CDR3 sequence (DNA): TGTGCCACCAGTGATTTGACAGGGCCCGTTGGGACCCAGTACTTC. The chain employs TRBV24-1 and TRBJ2-5, with a tentative D call TRBD1 (6 bases). The CDR3 is 15 amino acids. V was shortened by 0 bases and J by 7 bases, with 14 bases between the two germline ends. CDR1 is KGHDR, CDR2 SFDVKD, per germline.

This clone was counted a single time. V and J are TRBV19 and TRBJ1-6; D gene ambiguous. Between the trimmed V and J ends, which lost 3 bases and 7 bases, there was a span of 10 bases. In germline, CDR1 is LNHDA, CDR2 SQIVND (reference sequence). The CDR3 has 14 amino acids. CDR3 sequence: CASSMRAENSPLHF. The DNA of the CDR3 is TGTGCCAGTAGTATGCGGGCTGAGAATTCACCCCTCCACTTT. Looking up the rest from reference TRBV19 and TRBJ1-6 gives the full variable domain: DGGITQSPKYLFRKEGQNVTLSCEQNLNHDAMYWYRQDPGQGLRLIYYSQIVNDFQKGDIAEGYSVSREKKESFPLTVTSAQKNPTAFYLCASSMRAENSPLHFGNGTRLTVT.

The CDR3 sequence is CASSLTHYINEKLFF. The CDR3, as DNA: TGTGCCAGCAGCTTGACCCACTACATTAATGAAAAACTGTTTTTT. The chain recombines TRBV5-5 with TRBJ1-4, with D hard to call. Germline V gene sequence: CDR1 SGHKS, CDR2 YYEKEE (reference sequence). This CDR3 comprises 15 residues. Trimming stripped 1 base from V and 4 bases from J, with 11 bases between. Full variable domain (rest looked up from reference TRBV5-5 and TRBJ1-4): DAGVTQSPTHLIKTRGQQVTLRCSPISGHKSVSWYQQVLGQGPQFIFQYYEKEERGRGNFPDRFSARQFPNYSSELNVNALLLGDSALYLCASSLTHYINEKLFFGSGTQLSVL.

The rearrangement joins TRBV3-1 (or the pseudogene TRBV3-2) to TRBJ2-1; weak D call: TRBD1 (6 bases). The CDR3 covers 15 residues. Germline V lookup: CDR1 LGHDT, CDR2 YNNKEL (reference sequence). V was trimmed by 5 bases and J by 7 bases, leaving 18 bases between them. The CDR3: CASSGRGRGENEQFF. CDR3 bases: TGTGCCAGCAGCGGAAGGGGGAGAGGGGAGAATGAGCAGTTCTTC.

V gene TRBV6-5 combines with J gene TRBJ1-5; D remains ambiguous. V was shortened by 4 bases and J by 5 bases, with 9 bases between the two germline ends. The CDR3 consists of 13 residues. CDR1 and CDR2 (germline): MNHEY, SVGAGI. CDR3 amino acids: CASSFQSHQPQHF. CDR3 bases: TGTGCCAGCAGTTTTCAGTCCCATCAGCCCCAGCATTTT.

J is TRBJ2-5 and V is TRBV7-6, with TRBD2 matching over 7 bases. The V gene's germline CDR1 is SGHVS and CDR2 FNYEAQ. This CDR3 is built from 15 residues. The V gene end was trimmed by 3 bases and the J gene end by 5 bases; junction bases not matched to a gene: 9. The CDR3 loop is CASSFASGEGETQYF. CDR3 nucleotide sequence: TGTGCCAGCAGCTTTGCTAGCGGCGAGGGGGAGACCCAGTACTTC.

Concerning this clone: The identical CDR3 is also encoded by other nucleotide sequences in the sample. The V call is TRBV27, the J call TRBJ2-6, with TRBD2 matching 8 bases. V was clipped by 5 bases and J by 0 bases; unmatched bases: 6. CDR1 is MNHEY, CDR2 SMNVEV, per germline (reference sequence). The CDR3 length is 17 residues. CDR3 bases: TGTGCCAGCAGTCCCGGGGGGGGACCCTCTGGGGCCAACGTCCTGACTTTC. This translates into CASSPGGGPSGANVLTF.

The chain is built from TRBV19 and TRBJ2-1, with 10 bases identical to TRBD2. The CDR3 length is 16 residues. Germline CDR1 and CDR2: LNHDA and SQIVND (reference sequence). V lost 0 bases, J lost 7 bases, and 6 bases stayed unmatched. As DNA, the CDR3 is TGTGCCAGTAGTATAGATCTGTCTAGCGGGAGTAATGAGCAGTTCTTC. Its translation: CASSIDLSSGSNEQFF.

As concerns this clone: Other DNA sequences in the same sample also yield this CDR3. V and J are TRBV14 and TRBJ1-1; D gene ambiguous. Germline V gene data show CDR1 as SGHDN and CDR2 as FVKESK. CDR3 length equals 14 residues. The ends were cut back, 0 bases at V and 1 base at J, with 6 bases in the middle. The CDR3 DNA reads TGTGCCAGCAGCCAAGATTCGGGGAACACTGAAGCTTTCTTT. This sequence encodes CASSQDSGNTEAFF.

This rearrangement joins TRBV6-1 to TRBJ2-7, with D maybe TRBD2 (5 bases). This CDR3 comprises 14 residues. Trimming took off 3 bases at V and 0 bases at J, with 9 bases between the two ends. Germline V gives CDR1 MNHNS, CDR2 SASEGT. The CDR3 nucleotides are TGTGCCAGCAGTGAGTTCGGGATCTCCTACGAGCAGTACGTC. Translation gives CASSEFGISYEQYV.

The chain uses TRBV6-5 and TRBJ1-1; D unclear. Germline loops: CDR1 MNHEY, CDR2 SVGAGI. CDR3 size: 13 residues. The V end was cut by 4 bases, the J end by 1 base, with 7 bases between. The chain's CDR3 is CASSFSANTEAFF. Written as DNA, the CDR3 is TGTGCCAGCAGTTTCTCAGCGAACACTGAAGCTTTCTTT.

V usage is TRBV3-1 (or the pseudogene TRBV3-2) and J usage is TRBJ1-2; no clear D. Trimming took off 3 bases at V and 4 bases at J, with 9 bases between the two ends. The CDR3 runs 13 residues. Germline CDR1 and CDR2: LGHDT and YNNKEL (reference sequence). The CDR3 reads CASSQAGTYGYTF. CDR3 bases: TGTGCCAGCAGCCAGGCAGGTACCTATGGCTACACCTTC.